Presented here are 27 T cell receptor beta chains from one specimen sequenced in a study of blood T cells in healthy people across ages. Through a sample-barcoded 5' primer and a J-beta primer mix, a second PCR was run for roughly 7 to 11 cycles. One entry per CDR3 protein results from TCRdb running MiXCR on the 5' RACE reads. The sample carries 630,000 or so distinct CDR3 sequences, about 30% recorded once. Sequences were obtained from blood. All receptors come from a woman older than 75 in good health.

This clonotype was counted many times. The chain employs TRBV15 and TRBJ2-7; D may be TRBD2 (6 bases). Trimming shortened V by 5 bases and J by 0 bases, and 17 bases separated the two germline ends. CDR1 is LNHNV, CDR2 YYDKDF, per germline (reference sequence). CDR3 length equals 16 residues. CDR3 region: CATSRPAGRSSYEQYF. As DNA, the CDR3 is TGTGCCACCAGCCGCCCTGCGGGACGTAGCTCCTACGAGCAGTACTTC.

Concerning this clonotype: It may be a read error: a sequence one base away is much more abundant. In DNA, the CDR3 is TGTGCCAGCAGTCGTCCGACCCATACTAGCGGGCGATACAATGAGCAGTACTTC. It codes for CASSRPTHTSGRYNEQYF. This chain links TRBV7-3 with TRBJ2-5; 9 nucleotides line up with TRBD2. The germline gives CDR1 SGHTA, CDR2 FQGTGA. After removal of 6 bases from V and 11 bases from J, the junction contained 25 bases not matched to a gene. This CDR3 is built from 18 residues. Filled out from reference TRBV7-3 and TRBJ2-5, the complete variable domain reads GAGVSQTPSNKVTEKGKYVELRCDPISGHTALYWYRQSLGQGPEFLIYFQGTGAADDSGLPNDRFFAVRPEGSVSTLKIQRTERGDSAVYLCASSRPTHTSGRYNEQYFGPGTRLLVL.

This clonotype was observed a handful of times. V is TRBV15 and J is TRBJ1-1; TRBD1 might be the D (6 bases). The length of the CDR3 is 15 residues. Trimming took off 0 bases at V and 2 bases at J, with 10 bases between the two ends. The germline gives CDR1 LNHNV, CDR2 YYDKDF (reference sequence). In DNA form, the CDR3 reads TGTGCCACCAGCAGAGATCACAGGGCCAACACTGAAGCTTTCTTT. This encodes CATSRDHRANTEAFF.

To note about this clonotype: This may be a read error, as it is one base from a much larger clone. This chain uses TRBV6-5 with TRBJ1-2; D is undetermined. Trimming shortened V by 3 bases and J by 6 bases, and 14 bases separated the two germline ends. The CDR3 loop spans 14 amino acids. Germline CDR1 reads MNHEY; CDR2 reads SVGAGI. CDR3 residues: CASSYGERADGYTF. CDR3 in DNA: TGTGCCAGCAGTTATGGGGAGAGAGCCGATGGCTACACCTTC.

This clonotype was detected many times. The gene calls are TRBV20-1 and TRBJ2-1; D may be TRBD2 (6 bases). Between the trimmed V and J ends, which lost 0 bases and 3 bases, there was a span of 15 bases. The CDR3 consists of 16 residues. CDR1 and CDR2 from the germline V gene are DFQATT and SNEGSKA (reference sequence). The CDR3 bases are TGCAGTGCTAGAGATCTTGGGCTAGCGAGCTACAATGAGCAGTTCTTC. Translating it yields CSARDLGLASYNEQFF.

The V and J genes are TRBV7-8 and TRBJ2-1; a weak D match, TRBD1 (6 bases). Germline V gene data show CDR1 as SGHVS and CDR2 as FQNEAQ. The CDR3 covers 17 residues. The germline V and J ends were trimmed by 5 bases and 3 bases, with 20 bases remaining between them. The CDR3 region is CASSVALRDILYNEQFF. In DNA, the CDR3 is TGTGCCAGCAGCGTCGCCCTACGGGACATACTCTACAATGAGCAGTTCTTC. The complete variable domain, with remaining parts taken from reference TRBV7-8 and TRBJ2-1, reads GAGVSQSPRYKVAKRGQDVALRCDPISGHVSLFWYQQALGQGPEFLTYFQNEAQLDKSGLPSDRFFAERPEGSVSTLKIQRTQQEDSAVYLCASSVALRDILYNEQFFGPGTRLTVL.

This clonotype was recorded a few times. The genes are TRBV20-1 and TRBJ1-4; D not certain. V was shortened by 5 bases and J by 8 bases, with 18 bases between the two germline ends. Per the germline V gene, CDR1 is DFQATT and CDR2 is SNEGSKA (reference sequence). This CDR3 contains 14 residues. The CDR3 coding sequence is TGCAGTGCTTCGCCCGGAACCCGGGAGGAAAAACTGTTTTTT. Translating it yields CSASPGTREEKLFF.

The table lists this clonotype with many counts. The chain is built from TRBV13 and TRBJ2-1, with 9 bases lining up with TRBD2. Trimming cost V 5 bases and J 4 bases; bases outside gene matches: 12. Looked up from germline, CDR1 is PRHDT and CDR2 is FYEKMQ (reference sequence). The CDR3 has 17 residues. The CDR3 sequence is CASSTKISGGNYNEQFF. The CDR3 DNA follows: TGTGCCAGCAGCACGAAGATCAGCGGGGGGAATTACAATGAGCAGTTCTTC.

This clonotype has a count of ten or more. It may be a read error: a sequence one base away is much more abundant. The genes are TRBV6-1 and TRBJ2-5, with a tentative D call TRBD2 (6 bases). The V and J ends lost 6 bases and 11 bases respectively, with 22 bases between them. Germline V gene lookup returns CDR1 MNHNS and CDR2 SASEGT. There are 14 residues in the CDR3. The CDR3 here is CASRRREKGNEQYF. CDR3 DNA: TGTGCCAGCAGGAGGAGGGAAAAGGGCAATGAGCAGTACTTC.

This clonotype was seen repeatedly, ten times or more. The J gene is TRBJ1-1, the V gene TRBV20-1, with D hard to call. Trimming removed 4 bases from V and 6 bases from J, with 3 bases in between. The germline V gene has CDR1 DFQATT and CDR2 SNEGSKA (reference sequence). The CDR3 extends over 9 amino acids. The CDR3 sequence: CSAIPEAFF. The CDR3 DNA reads as TGCAGTGCTATCCCTGAAGCTTTCTTT.

The chain carries TRBV27 and TRBJ2-3, with TRBD2 matching 12 bases. Germline V gene data show CDR1 as MNHEY and CDR2 as SMNVEV (reference sequence). The CDR3 runs to 14 residues. V dropped 7 bases and J dropped 4; count of bases not matched to a gene: 3. The CDR3 protein is CASNGLAGPDTQYF. CDR3 coding DNA: TGTGCCAGCAACGGACTAGCGGGGCCAGATACGCAGTATTTT.

Ten or more counts support this clonotype. The J gene is TRBJ1-2, the V gene TRBV12-3 or TRBV12-4; D may be TRBD1 (5 bases). CDR3 length: 14 amino acids. V was shortened by 2 bases and J by 3 bases, with 10 bases between the two germline ends. The CDR3 DNA reads as TGTGCCAGCAGTTTATGGGGCAATGACTATGGCTACACCTTC. It is translated as CASSLWGNDYGYTF.

Note on this clonotype: A much larger clone differs by one base, so this may be a read error. V gene TRBV5-1 combines with J gene TRBJ1-6; a possible D gene is TRBD1 (5 bases). The CDR3 is 15 amino acids. The V and J ends lost 4 bases and 9 bases respectively, with 17 bases between them. The V gene's germline CDR1 is SGHRS and CDR2 YFSETQ. CDR3 loop: CASSLGREEPSPLHF. CDR3 sequence (DNA): TGCGCCAGCAGCCTGGGACGGGAGGAACCTTCACCCCTCCACTTT.

The sample holds a few counts of this clonotype. A much larger clone differs from this one at a single base, so this may be a read error. V usage is TRBV6-1 and J usage is TRBJ1-5; no reliable D call. Germline CDR1 MNHNS, CDR2 SASEGT. CDR3 length equals 15 residues. CDR3 coding DNA: TGTGCCAGCAGTGAAGTAACAGTTAGCAATCGGCCCCAGCATTTT. This codes for CASSEVTVSNRPQHF.

Comment on this clonotype: This may come from a read error, since a much larger clone is one base off. This rearrangement joins TRBV5-1 to TRBJ2-5; D might be TRBD1 (5 bases). The CDR3 sequence is 14 residues long. In germline, CDR1 is SGHRS, CDR2 YFSETQ. This CDR3 is CASSPRVGQGTQYF. The CDR3 DNA reads as TGCGCCAGCAGCCCTAGAGTGGGGCAAGGGACCCAGTACTTC.

J is TRBJ2-7 and V is TRBV20-1, with 8 bases identical to TRBD2. The ends lost 3 bases at V and 3 bases at J; junction bases unmatched: 1. The CDR3 sequence is 12 residues long. Per germline, CDR1 DFQATT and CDR2 SNEGSKA (reference sequence). CDR3 sequence: CSASGRVYEQYF. The CDR3 nucleotides read TGCAGTGCTAGCGGGAGGGTCTACGAGCAGTACTTC.

As concerns this clonotype: One base away lies a much larger clone, so this may be a sequencing read error. The gene calls are TRBV7-2 and TRBJ1-4; D remains ambiguous. This CDR3 is 14 amino acids long. Germline loops: CDR1 SGHTA, CDR2 FQGNSA. CDR3 in DNA: TGTGCCAGCAGCATGGGGAAGAATGATGAAAAACGGTTTTTT. It specifies CASSMGKNDEKRFF.

Concerning this clonotype: A read error may explain this, as a much larger clone is one base away. V is TRBV7-2 and J is TRBJ2-5; a possible D gene is TRBD2 (6 bases). V was cut by 5 bases and J by 8 bases, with 21 bases left in between. This CDR3 region has 15 residues. The germline V gene encodes CDR1 SGHTA and CDR2 FQGNSA. CDR3 nucleotide sequence: TGTGCCAGCAGCACCAGACCTCTCACGCGGGACACCCAGTACTTC. Protein: CASSTRPLTRDTQYF.

This chain joins TRBV5-1 and TRBJ2-1; D gene unclear. Germline V gene data show CDR1 as SGHRS and CDR2 as YFSETQ. The CDR3 covers 15 residues. V was trimmed by 3 bases and J by 0 bases, leaving 10 bases between them. CDR3 bases: TGCGCCAGCAGCTGGACCGCCGGCTCCTACAATGAGCAGTTCTTC. Its translation: CASSWTAGSYNEQFF. Full variable domain (remainder filled in from reference TRBV5-1 and TRBJ2-1): KAGVTQTPRYLIKTRGQQVTLSCSPISGHRSVSWYQQTPGQGLQFLFEYFSETQRNKGNFPGRFSGRQFSNSRSEMNVSTLELGDSALYLCASSWTAGSYNEQFFGPGTRLTVL.

At least ten counts were recorded for this clonotype. The V gene is TRBV5-1, the J gene TRBJ2-3, with 7 bases that match TRBD2. This CDR3 comprises 15 residues. From germline, CDR1 is SGHRS and CDR2 YFSETQ. The J segment lost 3 bases and the V segment lost 2 bases, leaving 6 bases of the junction unmatched. The CDR3 DNA follows: TGCGCCAGCAGCTTAAAGGGAGGGTGGACAGATACGCAGTATTTT. It yields the protein CASSLKGGWTDTQYF.

This chain uses TRBV15 with TRBJ1-6; D gene unclear. The CDR3 contains 16 residues. Germline V gives CDR1 LNHNV, CDR2 YYDKDF (reference sequence). Trimming took off 3 bases at V and 6 bases at J, with 15 bases between the two ends. The CDR3 is CATSSLRPGANSPLHF. The CDR3 nucleotides read TGTGCCACCAGCAGCCTTAGACCGGGCGCTAATTCACCCCTCCACTTT.

This clonotype was counted ten times or more. The rearrangement links TRBV29-1 to TRBJ1-1; D remains unclear. The V gene lost 2 bases and the J gene lost 10 bases, with 5 bases spanning the gap. Germline V gene data show CDR1 as SQVTM and CDR2 as ANQGSEA. CDR3 size: 9 residues. The CDR3 spells CSVENGAFF. The CDR3 DNA follows: TGCAGCGTTGAAAATGGAGCTTTCTTT. Combining the CDR3 with reference TRBV29-1 and TRBJ1-1 gives the whole variable domain SAVISQKPSRDICQRGTSLTIQCQVDSQVTMMFWYRQQPGQSLTLIATANQGSEATYESGFVIDKFPISRPNLTFSTLTVSNMSPEDSSIYLCSVENGAFFGQGTRLTVV.

This clonotype showed up just a few times. This rearrangement joins TRBV7-9 to TRBJ2-1; 8 bases fit TRBD2. The CDR3 is 15 amino acids. V trimming: 3 bases; J trimming: 8 bases; junction bases outside the gene matches: 9. Per the germline V gene, CDR1 is SEHNR and CDR2 is FQNEAQ (reference sequence). DNA for the CDR3: TGTGCCAGCAGCTTTGTCGGGGGGGCCTCGGATGAGCAGTTCTTC. Amino acid sequence: CASSFVGGASDEQFF.

This clonotype was counted between two and nine times. The chain recombines TRBV20-1 with TRBJ1-2; 7 positions agree with TRBD1. Per germline, CDR1 DFQATT and CDR2 SNEGSKA (reference sequence). The CDR3 spans 13 residues. J lost 7 bases, V lost 1 base, and 6 bases had no gene match. DNA for the CDR3: TGCAGTGCTAGAGGTTCGTCAGGGGGTGGCTACACCTTC. This codes for CSARGSSGGGYTF.

This clonotype was picked up many times. The V call is TRBV18, the J call TRBJ1-1; D unclear. The CDR3 is made up of 15 amino acids. Trimming stripped 3 bases from V and 4 bases from J, with 15 bases between. The germline gives CDR1 KGHSH, CDR2 LQKENI. CDR3 sequence (DNA): TGTGCCAGCTCACCTTCCTCGAATCCAGGCACTGAAGCTTTCTTT. Protein sequence: CASSPSSNPGTEAFF.

The sample holds many counts of this clonotype. V and J are TRBV20-1 and TRBJ1-2; D gene ambiguous. The germline CDR1 and CDR2 sequences are DFQATT and SNEGSKA (reference sequence). The V gene lost 6 bases and the J gene lost 4 bases, with 15 bases spanning the gap. This CDR3 contains 13 residues. This chain's CDR3 is CSAQAEVRYGYTF. The CDR3 DNA follows: TGCAGTGCCCAAGCGGAGGTCCGCTATGGCTACACCTTC.

This clonotype was detected ten times or more. The rearrangement links TRBV7-8 to TRBJ2-5; the match to TRBD1 covers 8 bases. Per germline, CDR1 SGHVS and CDR2 FQNEAQ. The CDR3 is 14 residues long. With 3 bases clipped from V and 2 bases from J, the junction kept 2 bases outside the gene matches. The CDR3 is CASSFNRGQETQYF. DNA of the CDR3: TGTGCCAGCAGCTTCAACAGGGGGCAAGAGACCCAGTACTTC.